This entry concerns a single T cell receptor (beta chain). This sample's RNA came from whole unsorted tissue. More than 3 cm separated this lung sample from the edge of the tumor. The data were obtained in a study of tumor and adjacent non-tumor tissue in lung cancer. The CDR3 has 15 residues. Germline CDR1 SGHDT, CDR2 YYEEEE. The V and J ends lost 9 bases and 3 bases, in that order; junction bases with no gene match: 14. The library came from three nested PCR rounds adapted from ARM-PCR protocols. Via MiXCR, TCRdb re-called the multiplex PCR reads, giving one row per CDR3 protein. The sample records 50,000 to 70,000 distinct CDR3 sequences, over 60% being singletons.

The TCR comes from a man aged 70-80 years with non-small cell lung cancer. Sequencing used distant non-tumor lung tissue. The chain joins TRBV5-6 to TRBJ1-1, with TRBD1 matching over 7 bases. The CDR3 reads CAICLADRAHTEAFF. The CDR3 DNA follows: TGTGCCATCTGCTTGGCCGACAGGGCGCACACTGAAGCTTTCTTT.